The clone carrying this T cell receptor beta chain has only a few counts. Its matching antigen is unknown. These data originate in a study of cytotoxic CD8 clonotypes in ibrutinib-treated CLL. On the study more broadly: Recorded responses included 24 partial and 2 complete; following median roughly 74 months, approximately 14 stayed remitted and roughly twelve progressed.

The study, taken as a whole, reports: Public clonotypes were seen rarely and were contracted or stable on treatment.

Generated by immunoSEQ multiplex PCR, the TCRdb table keeps only in-frame clones and is missing some. The sample lists about 120,000 clones, approximately 58% occurring once. Sequences were derived from PBMCs, sampled after 24 months of ibrutinib treatment. The TCR was taken from a human donor with chronic lymphocytic leukemia.

CDR3 coding DNA: TGTGCCAGCAGCTCAGATCCACACTACGAGCAGTACTTC. Protein product: CASSSDPHYEQYF. V and J are TRBV7-2 and TRBJ2-7; D not certain. Between the trimmed V and J ends, which lost 4 bases and 3 bases, there was a span of 10 bases. The CDR3 consists of 13 residues. CDR1 SGHTA and CDR2 FQGNSA come from the germline V gene. Filled out from reference TRBV7-2 and TRBJ2-7, the complete variable domain reads GAGVSQSPSNKVTEKGKDVELRCDPISGHTALYWYRQSLGQGLEFLIYFQGNSAPDKSGLPSDRFSAERTGGSVSTLTIQRTQQEDSAVYLCASSSDPHYEQYFGPGTRLTVT.